The next 8 T cell receptor beta chains were all read from a single sample in a study of blood T cells in healthy people across ages. It was with a sample-barcoded 5' primer and a J-beta primer mix that a second PCR of roughly 6 to 12 cycles was run. TCRdb re-called the 5' RACE reads with MiXCR, one entry per CDR3 protein. The sample yields about 1,500,000 distinct CDR3 sequences, 28% seen once. Material: blood. The source of these receptors is a woman aged 25 to 39 in good health.

This clonotype was seen a handful of times. The V and J genes are TRBV25-1 and TRBJ1-2; no clear D gene. Per the germline V gene, CDR1 is MGHDK and CDR2 is SYGVNS. V shed 1 base and J shed 4 bases, with 13 bases lying between them. CDR3 length equals 15 residues. DNA of the CDR3: TGTGCCAGCAGTGAATTTGGCGGCCGGGGCTATGGCTACACCTTC. Amino acid sequence: CASSEFGGRGYGYTF.

The sample holds a few counts of this clonotype. The chain is built from TRBV29-1 and TRBJ1-2; D call uncertain. V was clipped by 3 bases and J by 4 bases, with 15 bases between them. This CDR3 spans 14 amino acids. Germline-derived CDR1 and CDR2 are SQVTM and ANQGSEA. The CDR3 loop reads CSVDLASSPYGYTF. The CDR3 DNA is TGCAGCGTTGATTTGGCCTCAAGCCCCTATGGCTACACCTTC.

The rearrangement uses TRBV5-1 and TRBJ2-3, with 7 bases lining up with TRBD2. CDR3 length equals 17 residues. After removal of 0 bases from V and 4 bases from J, the junction contained 11 bases not matched to a gene. The germline CDR1 and CDR2 sequences are SGHRS and YFSETQ. The CDR3 sequence is CASSLAKVGLGPDTQYF. The CDR3 bases are TGCGCCAGCAGCTTGGCCAAGGTTGGACTAGGGCCAGATACGCAGTATTTT.

The J gene is TRBJ2-2, the V gene TRBV10-2; D ambiguous. Trimming removed 0 bases from V and 3 bases from J, with 2 bases in between. Per the germline V gene, CDR1 is WSHSY and CDR2 is SAAADI. This CDR3 region has 13 residues. The CDR3, as DNA: TGCGCCAGCAGTGAGTCCGACACCGGGGAGCTGTTTTTT. This gives the protein CASSESDTGELFF.

V and J are TRBV7-8 and TRBJ2-3; D possibly corresponds to TRBD1 (6 bases). V lost 4 bases and J lost 2, with 13 bases in between. Germline V gene sequence: CDR1 SGHVS, CDR2 FQNEAQ. The CDR3 is made up of 15 amino acids. CDR3 residues: CASSSLRGNTDTQYF. The CDR3 DNA follows: TGTGCCAGCAGCTCCCTCAGGGGTAACACAGATACGCAGTATTTT.

This clonotype was seen a few times. This rearrangement joins TRBV20-1 to TRBJ2-1; 9 nucleotides line up with TRBD2. The germline gives CDR1 DFQATT, CDR2 SNEGSKA (reference sequence). The CDR3 contains 13 residues. The J segment lost 3 bases and the V segment lost 5 bases, leaving 2 bases of the junction unmatched. The CDR3 bases are TGCAGTGCTCAAGCGGGGGGCTACAATGAGCAGTTCTTC. The encoded protein is CSAQAGGYNEQFF.

This clonotype has a handful of counts. The chain combines TRBV10-3 with TRBJ2-1, with D perhaps TRBD1 or TRBD2 (5 bases each). The CDR3 loop spans 15 amino acids. Germline CDR1 reads ENHRY; CDR2 reads SYGVKD. The V and J ends lost 6 bases and 5 bases respectively, with 17 bases between them. The CDR3 here is CAIRSGTQPDNEQFF. CDR3 nucleotide sequence: TGTGCCATCAGGTCCGGGACCCAGCCAGACAATGAGCAGTTCTTC.

Only a few counts were recorded for this clonotype. This rearrangement joins TRBV6-2 or TRBV6-3 to TRBJ2-1, with 13 bases fitting TRBD2. V shed 6 bases and J 6 bases; nucleotides not matched to a gene: 8. The CDR3 is 16 amino acids. Germline V gene data show CDR1 as MNHEY and CDR2 as SVGEGT. CDR3 sequence: CASRLTRLAGGNEQFF. Written as DNA, the CDR3 is TGTGCCAGCAGATTAACCAGACTAGCGGGGGGCAATGAGCAGTTCTTC.